This entry lists 25 T cell receptor beta chains sequenced from one sample in a study of shared clonotypes between healthy human individuals. Libraries were prepared by immunoSEQ multiplex PCR; TCRdb keeps only in-frame clonotypes and omits some of them. The sample has around 2.5 million clones, approximately 93% seen once; the top ten hold roughly 0.39%. The sequencing sample was made of naive CD4+ T cells from PBMCs. Described subset: CD45RA+ positively selected. The receptors originated from a man younger than 30 in good health. Some clones in this sample may be carry-over from other donors' samples.

This chain connects TRBV6-1 to TRBJ1-1; TRBD1 is a possible D gene (6 bases). There are 16 residues in the CDR3. The V and J ends lost 2 bases and 5 bases respectively, with 18 bases between them. Per the germline V gene, CDR1 is MNHNS and CDR2 is SASEGT. The CDR3 DNA follows: TGTGCCAGCAGTGAATTTAGAGTGGGGGCAGGGACTGAAGCTTTCTTT. This gives the protein CASSEFRVGAGTEAFF.

This rearrangement joins TRBV2 to TRBJ2-1; 7 positions agree with TRBD1. This CDR3 contains 14 residues. V lost 5 bases, J lost 9 bases, and 10 bases stayed unmatched. Germline CDR1 and CDR2: SNHLY and FYNNEI. The CDR3 sequence: CASSPGQHLREQFF. In nucleotides, the CDR3 is TGTGCCAGCAGTCCGGGACAGCACTTACGTGAGCAGTTCTTC.

The V call is TRBV5-1, the J call TRBJ2-3; 8 nucleotides line up with TRBD1. The V gene end was trimmed by 7 bases and the J gene end by 2 bases; junction bases not matched to a gene: 6. The CDR3 sequence is 14 residues long. In germline, CDR1 is SGHRS, CDR2 YFSETQ. The CDR3 protein is CASGQGGNTDTQYF. The DNA of the CDR3 is TGCGCCAGCGGACAGGGTGGGAACACAGATACGCAGTATTTT.

The rearrangement uses TRBV6-5 and TRBJ1-1; no definite D call. The V end was cut by 8 bases, the J end by 2 bases, with 9 bases between. Germline CDR1 is MNHEY and CDR2 is SVGAGI. The CDR3 covers 12 residues. The CDR3 DNA follows: TGTGCCAGCGTGCGAGGAAACACTGAAGCTTTCTTT. This sequence encodes CASVRGNTEAFF.

The chain couples TRBV7-2 to TRBJ2-3; maybe TRBD2 (6 bases). The ends were cut back, 2 bases at V and 6 bases at J, with 15 bases in the middle. The CDR3 is 15 amino acids. The germline V gene encodes CDR1 SGHTA and CDR2 FQGNSA. Here the CDR3 reads CASSLSGSVVDTQYF. The CDR3 coding sequence is TGTGCCAGCAGCTTATCCGGGAGTGTGGTCGATACGCAGTATTTT.

This clone was counted only a few times. The rearrangement links TRBV6-1 to TRBJ1-4, with D hard to call. The CDR3 runs 13 residues. The V gene lost 4 bases and the J gene lost 4 bases, with 7 bases spanning the gap. CDR1 is MNHNS, CDR2 SASEGT, per germline. The CDR3: CASSAHDNEKLFF. CDR3 in DNA: TGTGCCAGCAGTGCTCACGATAATGAAAAACTGTTTTTT.

The chain is built from TRBV4-1 and TRBJ2-1; tentative D call: TRBD1 (5 bases). Germline CDR1 reads MGHRA; CDR2 reads YSYEKL. V gave up 1 base and J gave up 5 bases, with 15 bases separating them. CDR3 length: 16 amino acids. The CDR3 region has the DNA TGCGCCAGCAGCCAAGTCGTAGGGGTCAGCAACAATGAGCAGTTCTTC. This translates into CASSQVVGVSNNEQFF.

The chain employs TRBV5-6 and TRBJ2-1; 10 bases map to TRBD2. Germline CDR1 SGHDT, CDR2 YYEEEE. J gave up 2 bases and V 4 bases, and 3 bases lay outside the gene matches. The CDR3 extends over 15 amino acids. The CDR3 loop reads CASSLLAGAYNEQFF. In DNA form, the CDR3 reads TGTGCCAGCAGCCTCCTAGCGGGAGCCTACAATGAGCAGTTCTTC.

This sequence joins TRBV27 and TRBJ1-1; D is ambiguous. The length of the CDR3 is 13 residues. Germline CDR1 reads MNHEY; CDR2 reads SMNVEV (reference sequence). Trimming removed 6 bases from V and 5 bases from J, with 13 bases in between. Here the CDR3 reads CASRPNWGTEAFF. CDR3 nucleotide sequence: TGTGCCAGCAGACCCAATTGGGGTACTGAAGCTTTCTTT.

V gene TRBV6-5 combines with J gene TRBJ2-3, with 11 positions matching TRBD1. The CDR3 is 15 amino acids. Looked up from germline, CDR1 is MNHEY and CDR2 is SVGAGI. V gave up 5 bases and J gave up 0 bases; unmatched junction bases: 1. CDR3: CASSRDRGSTDTQYF. CDR3 sequence (DNA): TGTGCCAGCAGTAGGGACAGGGGGAGCACAGATACGCAGTATTTT.

The J gene is TRBJ1-3, the V gene TRBV6-5; possibly TRBD1 for D (6 bases). Trimming took off 4 bases at V and 9 bases at J, with 16 bases between the two ends. CDR3 length equals 14 residues. The V gene's germline CDR1 is MNHEY and CDR2 SVGAGI. The CDR3 region is CASSSLSGGFTIYF. CDR3 coding DNA: TGTGCCAGCAGTTCCCTTTCGGGGGGCTTCACCATATATTTT.

In its sample, this clone was seen a few times. V usage is TRBV11-2 and J usage is TRBJ1-1, with TRBD1 identical over 7 bases. The CDR3 has 15 residues. J was trimmed by 3 bases and V by 1 base; bases with no gene match: 5. CDR1 and CDR2 from the germline V gene are SGHAT and FQNNGV. The DNA for the CDR3 is TGTGCCAGCAGCTTAGTGATCGGGACAGACACTGAAGCTTTCTTT. It specifies CASSLVIGTDTEAFF.

This clone was seen more than once but under ten times. The chain has TRBV4-3 and TRBJ1-5; unclear D gene. This CDR3 is built from 14 residues. V was trimmed by 0 bases and J by 7 bases, leaving 10 bases between them. Germline V gene sequence: CDR1 LGHNA, CDR2 YSLEER. This CDR3 is CASSQDQAGQPQHF. The CDR3 DNA reads TGCGCCAGCAGCCAAGATCAGGCCGGGCAGCCCCAGCATTTT.

This clone was picked up one time. This chain joins TRBV5-1 and TRBJ2-3; TRBD1 matches at 8 bases. The CDR3 has 15 amino acids. The V gene end was trimmed by 3 bases and the J gene end by 2 bases; junction bases not matched to a gene: 5. Per the germline V gene, CDR1 is SGHRS and CDR2 is YFSETQ. The CDR3 nucleotides read TGCGCCAGCAGCTCCCGGGACAGGACCACAGATACGCAGTATTTT. Its protein product is CASSSRDRTTDTQYF.

This rearrangement joins TRBV5-5 to TRBJ2-7; 7 bases are a match to TRBD1. Germline V CDR1 and CDR2: SGHKS, YYEKEE (reference sequence). There are 13 residues in the CDR3. V gave up 7 bases and J gave up 1 base; unmatched junction bases: 5. CDR3 sequence (DNA): TGTGCCAGCCGAAGGGGACAGTCCTACGAGCAGTACTTC. Residues: CASRRGQSYEQYF.

This rearrangement joins TRBV19 to TRBJ2-6; TRBD1 matches 9 bases. The CDR3 sequence is 20 residues long. The junction had 17 bases not matched to a gene; V was cut back by 7 bases and J by 1 base. The germline V gene encodes CDR1 LNHDA and CDR2 SQIVND (reference sequence). CDR3 sequence (DNA): TGTGCCAGTAAAAGCGGACAGGGGCGGAAAGTAAATTCTGGGGCCAACGTCCTGACTTTC. The encoded protein is CASKSGQGRKVNSGANVLTF.

This chain uses TRBV7-8 with TRBJ2-1; 13 positions match TRBD2. This CDR3 is 17 amino acids long. Per germline, CDR1 SGHVS and CDR2 FQNEAQ. The trim removed 1 base at V and 7 bases at J, leaving 7 bases unmatched. The CDR3 is CASSLVGLAGVENEQFF. Here the CDR3 DNA reads TGTGCCAGCAGCTTAGTAGGACTAGCGGGAGTTGAGAATGAGCAGTTCTTC.

The chain couples TRBV14 to TRBJ2-1; 8 nucleotides line up with TRBD1. V dropped 3 bases and J dropped 0; count of bases not matched to a gene: 7. Germline loops: CDR1 SGHDN, CDR2 FVKESK. The CDR3 spans 17 residues. CDR3 loop: CASSQVTGGSSYNEQFF. In DNA form, the CDR3 reads TGTGCCAGCAGCCAGGTAACAGGGGGTAGCTCCTACAATGAGCAGTTCTTC. The full variable domain, completed using reference TRBV14 and TRBJ2-1, is EAGVTQFPSHSVIEKGQTVTLRCDPISGHDNLYWYRRVMGKEIKFLLHFVKESKQDESGMPNNRFLAERTGGTYSTLKVQPAELEDSGVYFCASSQVTGGSSYNEQFFGPGTRLTVL.

The V call is TRBV7-9, the J call TRBJ2-3, with a weak D call TRBD2 (6 bases). V lost 5 bases to trimming and J lost 4 bases, with 22 bases between them. This CDR3 region has 17 residues. Germline V lookup: CDR1 SEHNR, CDR2 FQNEAQ (reference sequence). The chain's CDR3 is CASSPRVWREGPDTQYF. The CDR3 coding sequence is TGTGCCAGCAGCCCTAGGGTATGGCGGGAAGGGCCAGATACGCAGTATTTT. The complete variable domain, with remaining parts taken from reference TRBV7-9 and TRBJ2-3, reads DTGVSQNPRHKITKRGQNVTFRCDPISEHNRLYWYRQTLGQGPEFLTYFQNEAQLEKSRLLSDRFSAERPKGSFSTLEIQRTEQGDSAMYLCASSPRVWREGPDTQYFGPGTRLTVL.

Note on this clone: The sample contains more than one DNA sequence encoding this CDR3. J is TRBJ1-5 and V is TRBV7-9; maybe TRBD1 (5 bases). CDR3 length: 13 residues. The germline gives CDR1 SEHNR, CDR2 FQNEAQ (reference sequence). V lost 5 bases, J lost 4 bases, and 9 bases lay in between. CDR3 nucleotide sequence: TGTGCCAGCAGCCAAGACAGTAATCAGCCCCAGCATTTT. It codes for CASSQDSNQPQHF. Filled out from reference TRBV7-9 and TRBJ1-5, the complete variable domain reads DTGVSQNPRHKITKRGQNVTFRCDPISEHNRLYWYRQTLGQGPEFLTYFQNEAQLEKSRLLSDRFSAERPKGSFSTLEIQRTEQGDSAMYLCASSQDSNQPQHFGDGTRLSIL.

The chain combines TRBV6-1 with TRBJ1-5; D unresolved. Per germline, CDR1 MNHNS and CDR2 SASEGT. Trimming stripped 4 bases from V and 2 bases from J, with 15 bases between. The CDR3 runs to 16 residues. The chain's CDR3 is CASSAIGWVGNQPQHF. CDR3 in DNA: TGTGCCAGCAGTGCCATAGGATGGGTGGGCAATCAGCCCCAGCATTTT.

This chain links TRBV30 with TRBJ2-1; unclear D gene. This CDR3 is 15 amino acids long. Germline loops: CDR1 GTSNPN, CDR2 SVGIG (reference sequence). The V and J ends lost 0 bases and 0 bases respectively, with 9 bases between them. CDR3 nucleotide sequence: TGTGCCTGGAGTGTGCGTCAGAGCTCCTACAATGAGCAGTTCTTC. Protein product: CAWSVRQSSYNEQFF.

V is TRBV11-2 and J is TRBJ2-7, with D unresolved. The V gene's germline CDR1 is SGHAT and CDR2 FQNNGV. V was pared by 11 bases and J by 0 bases, with 8 bases between. The CDR3 is 11 residues long. CDR3 in amino acids: CASCSSYEQYF. DNA for the CDR3: TGTGCCTCGTGTAGCTCCTACGAGCAGTACTTC.

The chain recombines TRBV7-2 with TRBJ2-1; the match to TRBD1 covers 10 bases. This CDR3 is built from 14 residues. Germline trimming cut 3 bases from V and 6 bases from J; bases unmatched to any gene: 2. CDR1 is SGHTA, CDR2 FQGNSA, per germline. CDR3 bases: TGTGCCAGCAGCTTCCGGGACAGGGGCAATGAGCAGTTCTTC. Encoded protein: CASSFRDRGNEQFF.

The chain links TRBV7-6 to TRBJ1-1, with 9 nucleotides matching TRBD1. Germline lookup yields CDR1 SGHVS and CDR2 FNYEAQ. V lost 2 bases and J lost 1; bases outside the gene matches: 8. The CDR3 extends over 17 amino acids. The CDR3 protein is CASSLLLGQGTNTEAFF. CDR3 nucleotides: TGTGCCAGCAGCTTATTATTAGGACAGGGGACGAACACTGAAGCTTTCTTT.